A single T cell receptor beta chain is shown here with its context. As yet, its antigen is unknown. After removal of 6 bases from V and 2 bases from J, the junction contained 7 bases not matched to a gene. This CDR3 is built from 15 residues. Amplification by 5'RACE using constant-segment primers produced TCR alpha and TCR beta cDNA libraries that carried sample barcodes and UMIs. Using its own MiXCR run on the 5' RACE reads, TCRdb lists one record per CDR3 protein. Here the sample spans around 250,000 distinct CDR3 sequences, 16% being singletons. The data stem from a study of T-cell memory formation after mild COVID-19. Study-level information: For the most part, TCR clusters were specific to one donor.

Study observations and caveats: The authors did not confirm SARS-CoV-2 specificity of second-wave clones peaking day 37. Clones that got smaller from day 15 to 85 had even CD4/CD8, while clones growing later tipped toward CD4+.

The TCR comes from a man aged 18 to 29 who had mild COVID-19 (a few samples of this study predate the infection). Cell type and time point are not known. This rearrangement joins TRBV12-3 or TRBV12-4 to TRBJ2-7; 10 bases are a match to TRBD1. Sequenced material: PBMCs or a T cell subset sorted from them (not recorded which). CDR3 residues: CASRDTGTGAYEQYF. CDR3 nucleotides: TGTGCCAGCAGAGATACCGGGACAGGGGCCTACGAGCAGTACTTC.